This TCR beta chain came from a study of PD-1 blockade in classical Hodgkin lymphoma. Findings of the study overall: For complete responders, baseline diversity was comparable to that of newly diagnosed patients. In CD4+ cells, TCR diversity went up significantly by C4D1, but in CD8+ cells it did not.

As for this clone: Its target is not known.

Time point indicated: cycle 4 day 1 (C4D1), after more than five weeks of nivolumab. Brentuximab vedotin exposure varied, and every patient relapsed after autologous stem cell transplantation. Classifying best responses yielded complete response, partial response or progressive disease. The repertoire was sequenced with immunoSEQ multiplex PCR; TCRdb's copy has only in-frame clones and lacks some. The repertoire includes around 50,000 clones, under 80% of them detected once, and about 12% sits in the top ten. The starting material was peripheral blood mononuclear cells (PBMCs), obtained before the fourth cycle of nivolumab. The TCR was taken from a human donor with classical Hodgkin lymphoma.

The CDR3, as DNA: TGTGCCAGCAGTTTAGTCAGGGGTCAGCCCCAGCATTTT. Protein: CASSLVRGQPQHF. The chain uses TRBV27 and TRBJ1-5; D is perhaps TRBD1 (6 bases). Per the germline V gene, CDR1 is MNHEY and CDR2 is SMNVEV (reference sequence). The V end lost 2 bases, the J end lost 6 bases, and 8 bases lay between the germline ends. CDR3 length: 13 amino acids.